This is a list of T cell receptor beta chains from one sample in a study of blood T cells in healthy people across ages. TCRdb recomputed calls from the 5' RACE reads with MiXCR, one row per CDR3 protein. This sample has 1.5 million or so distinct CDR3 sequences; around 42% occur once, and the top ten carry 7.9%. Sequencing was carried out using blood. These TCRs come from a woman aged 18-29 years in good health. CDR3s leave out the opening cysteine and the closing phenylalanine or tryptophan. The D gene is left open where the match is weak.

D: NA
J: TRBJ1-2
V: TRBV6-5
CDR3: ASKLGTLGGYT

D: TRBD1
J: TRBJ1-1
V: TRBV6-5
CDR3: ASTGTGRTEAF

D: TRBD1
J: TRBJ1-5
V: TRBV6-1
CDR3: ASSGNRGGGQPQH

D: TRBD2
J: TRBJ2-1
V: TRBV3-1
CDR3: ASSQDLSGGQTSYNEQF

D: NA
J: TRBJ1-2
V: TRBV20-1
CDR3: SARRPDYGYT

D: NA
J: TRBJ2-7
V: TRBV6-5
CDR3: ASSYGTPPYEQY

D: NA
J: TRBJ2-5
V: TRBV20-1
CDR3: SAREWNEQY

D: TRBD1
J: TRBJ1-1
V: TRBV12-3/TRBV12-4
CDR3: ASILTGGYTEAF

D: NA
J: TRBJ1-1
V: TRBV6-6
CDR3: ASCTGTWDTEAF

D: NA
J: TRBJ1-2
V: TRBV6-4
CDR3: ASSPFLTELNYGYT

D: NA
J: TRBJ1-4
V: TRBV7-2
CDR3: ASSLSGSNEKLF

D: TRBD1
J: TRBJ1-2
V: TRBV10-3
CDR3: AIREGQAINYGYT

D: NA
J: TRBJ1-1
V: TRBV7-9
CDR3: ASSLRWGAMNTEAF

D: NA
J: TRBJ1-5
V: TRBV28
CDR3: ATTSRGAQH

D: TRBD1
J: TRBJ1-2
V: TRBV10-3
CDR3: AISAGTGVYGYT

D: TRBD1
J: TRBJ2-5
V: TRBV6-5
CDR3: ASSYGRQGDIQETQY

D: NA
J: TRBJ1-2
V: TRBV3-1
CDR3: ASSQMAGALYGYT

D: NA
J: TRBJ2-3
V: TRBV7-9
CDR3: ASSPGRRGTDTQY

D: NA
J: TRBJ2-7
V: TRBV11-3
CDR3: ASSSPGGDEQY

D: TRBD1
J: TRBJ2-7
V: TRBV29-1
CDR3: SVELTGESYEQY

D: NA
J: TRBJ2-7
V: TRBV28
CDR3: ASSLVGPNNEQY

D: NA
J: TRBJ1-6
V: TRBV6-6
CDR3: ASSYGQGDSPLH

D: TRBD2
J: TRBJ2-3
V: TRBV7-2
CDR3: ASSLASRTSGADTQY

D: NA
J: TRBJ2-5
V: TRBV5-1
CDR3: ASYGTVSNEQY

D: NA
J: TRBJ1-5
V: TRBV2
CDR3: ASTDGQPQH

D: NA
J: TRBJ1-2
V: TRBV9
CDR3: ASSATGTSYGYT

D: NA
J: TRBJ2-1
V: TRBV5-1
CDR3: ASSLVPGPLNEQF

D: NA
J: TRBJ2-3
V: TRBV20-1
CDR3: SANPTRWFGTDTQY

D: TRBD2
J: TRBJ2-3
V: TRBV10-3
CDR3: AISSSGGTISTDTQY

D: TRBD2
J: TRBJ2-3
V: TRBV27
CDR3: ATGGADTQY

D: NA
J: TRBJ2-1
V: TRBV5-1
CDR3: ASRESYNEQF

D: NA
J: TRBJ2-4
V: TRBV28
CDR3: ASSLSGAGAKNIQY

D: TRBD1
J: NA
V: TRBV6-1
CDR3: AILLGDRGGEQY

D: TRBD1
J: TRBJ1-2
V: TRBV12-3/TRBV12-4
CDR3: ASRPTGDGYGYT

D: NA
J: TRBJ2-7
V: TRBV4-1
CDR3: ASSQDASGYEQY

D: TRBD1
J: TRBJ1-5
V: TRBV7-9
CDR3: ASSNRGVNQPQH

D: NA
J: TRBJ2-1
V: TRBV12-3/TRBV12-4
CDR3: ASQRGWPYNEQF

D: NA
J: TRBJ1-1
V: TRBV9
CDR3: ASSVAPRTVNTEAF

D: NA
J: TRBJ1-2
V: TRBV6-5
CDR3: ASTGSWGGHGYT